This T cell receptor (beta chain) originates from a study of blood T cell repertoires in COVID-19. About the research overall: The United States, Italy and Spain were the sources of the acute and convalescent COVID-19 samples. PBMCs, B-cell-depleted T cells, or T cells were the source of the cDNA or gDNA that made up the material.

As originally analysed: How many nucleated cells were present was estimated from reference gene primer amplification. Some clones are missing from TCRdb's copy, which holds only in-frame ones; the method was immunoSEQ multiplex PCR. That table furnishes V, J and clone size, whereas the DNA furnished D and trimming. The sample records about 240,000 clones, roughly four fifths being singletons. The ends lost 4 bases at V and 1 base at J; junction bases unmatched: 3. CDR1 and CDR2 from the germline V gene are MNHNY and SVGAGI (reference sequence). The CDR3 is 14 amino acids. Sequencing input: peripheral blood. This clonotype was sampled from a man aged 50-59 years with acute or convalescent COVID-19. The V and J genes are TRBV6-6 and TRBJ2-7, with 8 bases identical to TRBD2. CDR3 in amino acids: CASSSTGGSYEQYF. CDR3 nucleotides: TGTGCCAGCAGTTCCACGGGGGGGTCCTACGAGCAGTACTTC.